Listed below are T cell receptor beta chains from one sample, sequenced in a study of human T cells and chemical hapten exposure. TCRdb fed the RACE reads into MiXCR, producing one record per CDR3 protein. The sample lists tens of thousands of distinct CDR3 sequences, 6.7% occurring once. Sequenced here: whole blood, sampled in connection with sensitization to the hapten diphenylcyclopropenone (DPC). These receptors came from a woman in her 30s with alopecia areata. Some clones in this sample may be carry-over from other donors' samples. CDR3s include the opening cysteine and the closing phenylalanine or tryptophan. A D gene is named only where the DNA matches it firmly. The size of a clone is reported for some rows only, either as once, few or many, or as a class for expanded clones.

NA TRBJ2-1 NA TRBV2 CASIRQASSYNEQFF TGTGCCAGCATCCGACAGGCTAGCTCCTACAATGAGCAGTTCTTC
TRBD1 TRBJ2-7 many TRBV2 CAVRQGTNSYEQYF TGTGCCGTCCGACAGGGAACTAACTCCTACGAGCAGTACTTC
TRBD1 TRBJ1-5 many TRBV29-1 CSVTMTGVGNQPQHF TGCAGCGTGACCATGACAGGGGTTGGGAATCAGCCCCAGCATTTT
TRBD1 TRBJ1-1 many TRBV3-1 CASSQATGAPEAFF TGTGCCAGCAGCCAGGCGACAGGGGCCCCTGAAGCTTTCTTT
TRBD1 TRBJ1-1 NA TRBV5-4 CASSWGQGAGTEAFF TGTGCCAGCAGCTGGGGACAGGGGGCTGGAACTGAAGCTTTCTTT
TRBD1 TRBJ2-3 many TRBV7-2 CASSLRDRVADTQYF TGTGCCAGCAGCTTAAGGGACAGGGTCGCAGATACGCAGTATTTT
NA TRBJ2-7 NA TRBV7-9 CASSHTTGVHEQYF TGTGCCAGCAGCCATACCACGGGGGTCCACGAGCAGTACTTC
NA TRBJ2-3 many TRBV5-1 CASSSRLDTDTQYF TGCGCCAGCAGCTCCAGACTAGACACAGATACGCAGTATTTT
NA TRBJ1-3 many TRBV14 CASSQDINSGNTIYF TGTGCCAGCAGCCAAGATATTAACTCTGGAAACACCATATATTTT
TRBD2 TRBJ2-3 many TRBV2 CASSLLAGGTDTQYF TGTGCCAGCAGTCTACTAGCGGGGGGCACAGATACGCAGTATTTT
NA TRBJ1-3 many TRBV6-5 CASSYSRGLGNTIYF TGTGCCAGCAGTTACTCGAGGGGTCTGGGGAACACCATATATTTT